Sequencing of this T cell receptor (beta chain) was carried out in a study of CD8+ T cells in alopecia areata. Looking at the study overall: Tofacitinib administration to treated patients was oral, at 5 to 10 mg twice daily.

Germline-derived CDR1 and CDR2 are SGHAT and FQDESV (reference sequence). This CDR3 has 16 amino acids. The V and J ends lost 0 bases and 3 bases, in that order; junction bases with no gene match: 3. Only one count was recorded for this clone. Extraction of RNA preceded its reverse transcription into cDNA, which served as the sequencing template. TCRdb's copy holds only in-frame clones and misses some; the assay was immunoSEQ multiplex PCR. The sample records 130,000 to 150,000 clones, roughly half being singletons. The receptor's source is a human donor with alopecia areata. The chain has TRBV11-1 and TRBJ2-7; 12 bases are shared with TRBD2. The sequencing here drew on CD4+ T cells sorted from blood, taken at week 0. The CDR3 region is CASSLAVTSGGYEQYF. Written as DNA, the CDR3 is TGTGCCAGCAGCTTAGCGGTGACTAGCGGGGGCTACGAGCAGTACTTC.